Listed below are T cell receptor beta chains from one sample, sequenced in a study of identical twins. In TCRdb, the 5' RACE reads were re-called with MiXCR into one record per CDR3 protein. The sample lists around 250,000 distinct CDR3 sequences, roughly 13% occurring once. This sample was also put to use in a study of yellow fever vaccine responses in identical twins.

Material: memory (CD45RO+) T cells sorted from blood. Every receptor here comes from a woman in her late teens or twenties in good health. Each CDR3 is given with its conserved first and last residue. D genes are given only for firm matches. The size entry is marked missing in some rows and otherwise reads once, few, many or a size class.

>TRBV29-1|TRBJ2-7|few|TRBD2
CSVAYGGTTEQYF
TGCAGCGTTGCGTACGGTGGGACTACGGAGCAGTACTTC
>TRBV12-3/TRBV12-4|TRBJ2-3|few|.
CASSLRIGRSFTDTQYF
TGTGCCAGCAGTTTACGAATTGGCAGAAGTTTCACAGATACGCAGTATTTT
>TRBV21-1|TRBJ2-1|few|.
CASSIYAIQVLYNEQFF
TGTGCCAGCAGCATATACGCTATACAGGTACTCTACAATGAGCAGTTCTTC
>TRBV11-3|TRBJ1-6|.|TRBD1
CASSSRGKNSPLHF
TGTGCCAGCAGCTCCAGGGGGAAGAATTCACCCCTCCACTTT
>TRBV7-3|TRBJ2-2|few|.
CASSPQVTSGELFF
TGTGCCAGCAGCCCACAAGTAACCTCCGGGGAGCTGTTTTTT
>TRBV10-3|TRBJ2-2|many|TRBD2
CAIRPGTSDTGELFF
TGTGCCATCAGGCCCGGGACTAGTGACACCGGGGAGCTGTTTTTT
>TRBV4-2|TRBJ2-3|.|.
CASSQGDGTDTQYF
TGTGCCAGCAGCCAAGGGGACGGGACAGATACGCAGTATTTT
>TRBV20-1|TRBJ1-6|few|.
CSSVVGDNSPLHF
TGCAGTTCGGTGGTCGGGGATAATTCACCCCTCCACTTT
>TRBV28|TRBJ2-7|few|.
CASTQLAVKYF
TGTGCCAGCACCCAACTAGCCGTAAAGTACTTC
>TRBV3-1|TRBJ2-5|.|.
CASSQKTSQETQYF
TGTGCCAGCAGCCAGAAGACTAGCCAAGAGACCCAGTACTTC
>TRBV3-1|TRBJ1-3|.|.
CASSQNRVSGNTIYF
TGTGCCAGCAGCCAGAACAGGGTCTCTGGAAACACCATATATTTT
>TRBV10-2|TRBJ2-7|.|TRBD2
CASSEFSGSLGQYF
TGCGCCAGCAGTGAGTTTAGCGGGTCGCTTGGGCAGTACTTC
>TRBV18|TRBJ2-3|many|.
CASSPTSTDTQYF
TGTGCCAGCTCACCGACTAGCACAGATACGCAGTATTTT
>TRBV3-1|TRBJ2-2|.|TRBD2
CASSQDLRRSAGGANTGELFF
TGTGCCAGCAGCCAAGACCTGCGTAGATCCGCGGGGGGGGCGAACACCGGGGAGCTGTTTTTT
>TRBV7-9|TRBJ2-7|.|.
CASSFFGGGYSYEQYF
TGTGCCAGCAGCTTCTTTGGGGGAGGTTACTCGTACGAGCAGTACTTC
>TRBV19|TRBJ2-7|many|.
CASRLGGGESYEQYF
TGTGCCAGTAGGCTGGGGGGTGGAGAATCCTACGAGCAGTACTTC
>TRBV7-3|TRBJ2-1|few|.
CASSPQPGLSSYNEQFF
TGTGCCAGCAGCCCCCAACCGGGACTCAGCTCCTACAATGAGCAGTTCTTC
>TRBV27|TRBJ1-6|few|.
CASSLKASSYNSPLHF
TGTGCCAGCAGTTTAAAGGCGAGCTCCTATAATTCACCCCTCCACTTT
>TRBV4-2|TRBJ2-2|few|TRBD2
CASSQAESSGTLNTGELFF
TGTGCCAGCAGCCAAGCCGAGTCTAGCGGGACTCTGAACACCGGGGAGCTGTTTTTT
>TRBV28|TRBJ1-5|.|.
CASSLGGGPSQPQHF
TGTGCCAGCAGTTTAGGTGGGGGCCCAAGTCAGCCCCAGCATTTT
>TRBV27|TRBJ2-7|.|TRBD1
CASSIIGGTGAHEQYF
TGTGCCAGCAGTATTATCGGCGGGACAGGGGCCCACGAGCAGTACTTC
>TRBV7-8|TRBJ2-7|.|.
CASSSGGGAGYEQYF
TGTGCCAGCAGCTCTGGCGGAGGGGCGGGCTACGAGCAGTACTTC
>TRBV7-9|TRBJ2-1|few|.
CASSLTSHGEQFF
TGTGCCAGCAGCTTAACTAGTCACGGTGAGCAGTTCTTC
>TRBV28|TRBJ2-7|few|TRBD1
CASSDRGPYEQYF
TGTGCCAGCAGTGACAGGGGCCCCTACGAGCAGTACTTC
>TRBV30|TRBJ2-3|.|TRBD2
CAWMSGGLADTQYF
TGTGCCTGGATGAGCGGGGGGTTAGCAGATACGCAGTATTTT
>TRBV25-1|TRBJ2-7|many|.
CASSVRSESDEQYF
TGTGCCAGCAGTGTGCGGTCGGAGTCCGACGAGCAGTACTTC
>TRBV28|TRBJ2-1|few|TRBD2
CASSFSGTSGRALEQFF
TGTGCCAGCAGTTTCTCCGGGACTAGCGGGAGGGCACTTGAGCAGTTCTTC
>TRBV7-2|TRBJ1-6|many|.
CASSSSGDSPLHF
TGTGCCAGCAGCTCATCGGGGGATTCACCCCTCCACTTT
>TRBV20-1|TRBJ2-3|few|TRBD1
CSASSLAGGGTDTQYF
TGCAGTGCTAGCTCTTTAGCAGGGGGCGGGACAGATACGCAGTATTTT
>TRBV12-5|TRBJ2-3|.|.
CASADSNTDTQYF
TGTGCTAGTGCGGACAGCAACACAGATACGCAGTATTTT
>TRBV2|TRBJ2-2|few|TRBD2
CASSATSGVTGELFF
TGTGCCAGCAGTGCGACTAGCGGGGTCACCGGGGAGCTGTTTTTT
>TRBV20-1|TRBJ2-3|few|TRBD2
CSAPPEQRGGADTQYF
TGCAGTGCTCCTCCCGAGCAGCGGGGGGGCGCAGATACGCAGTATTTT
>TRBV6-6|TRBJ2-5|few|.
CARQANPQETQYF
TGTGCCAGACAGGCCAACCCACAAGAGACCCAGTACTTC
>TRBV5-1|TRBJ2-7|.|.
CASSLGYPYEQYF
TGCGCCAGCAGCTTGGGCTATCCCTACGAGCAGTACTTC
>TRBV6-1|TRBJ2-2|many|TRBD2
CASSRTSGSPGELFF
TGTGCCAGCAGTCGGACTAGCGGGAGCCCCGGGGAGCTGTTTTTT
>TRBV4-3|TRBJ2-5|.|.
CASSQDQQGLTQYF
TGCGCCAGCAGCCAAGATCAGCAGGGTCTGACCCAGTACTTC
>TRBV7-8|TRBJ2-7|.|.
CASSQMGAISGEQYF
TGTGCCAGCAGCCAAATGGGGGCCATCTCTGGGGAGCAGTACTTC
>TRBV28|TRBJ2-5|few|TRBD2
CASMASGRKETQYF
TGTGCCAGCATGGCTAGCGGGCGTAAAGAGACCCAGTACTTC
>TRBV11-2|TRBJ2-7|many|TRBD1
CASSLLGGTGIYEQYF
TGTGCCAGCAGCTTACTGGGTGGGACAGGGATCTACGAGCAGTACTTC
>TRBV7-9|TRBJ2-2|few|.
CASSLMGLNTGELFF
TGTGCCAGCAGCTTGATGGGGCTCAACACCGGGGAGCTGTTTTTT
>TRBV10-3|TRBJ2-7|few|.
CAISEAGPPAYEQYF
TGTGCCATCAGTGAAGCAGGGCCGCCCGCCTACGAGCAGTACTTC
>TRBV7-2|TRBJ2-1|many|.
CASSSSQIEQFF
TGTGCCAGCAGCTCTTCACAGATCGAGCAGTTCTTC